The present entry profiles one T cell receptor (beta chain) with its context. The CDR3 sequence is 14 residues long. Trimming removed 7 bases from V and 3 bases from J; junction bases left unmatched: 5. CDR1 and CDR2 (germline): SEHNR, FQNEAQ (reference sequence). These data come from a study of technical replicates of blood from a handful of donors. Profiling relied on immunoSEQ multiplex PCR, and the TCRdb table lists in-frame clones only, not all of them. The sample lists tens of thousands of clones, 91% occurring once. The specimen sequenced was PBMCs. The V and J genes are TRBV7-9 and TRBJ2-1; 8 nucleotides line up with TRBD2. The TCR originated in a human donor in good health. Some clones in this sample may be carry-over from other donors' samples. The CDR3: CASTRLAHYNEQFF. The CDR3 nucleotides are TGTGCCAGCACCCGACTAGCGCACTACAATGAGCAGTTCTTC.